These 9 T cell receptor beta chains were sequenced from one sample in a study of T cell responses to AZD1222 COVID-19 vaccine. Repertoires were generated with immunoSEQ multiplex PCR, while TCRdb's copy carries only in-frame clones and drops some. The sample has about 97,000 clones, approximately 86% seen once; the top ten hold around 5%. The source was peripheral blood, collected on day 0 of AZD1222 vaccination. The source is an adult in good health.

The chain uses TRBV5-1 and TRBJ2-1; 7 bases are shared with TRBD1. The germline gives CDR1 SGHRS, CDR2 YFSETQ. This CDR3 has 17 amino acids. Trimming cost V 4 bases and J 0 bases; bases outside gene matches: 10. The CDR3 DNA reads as TGCGCCAGCAGCCGGATAGGGGGCGGACTCTCCTACAATGAGCAGTTCTTC. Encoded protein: CASSRIGGGLSYNEQFF. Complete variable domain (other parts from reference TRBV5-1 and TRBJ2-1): KAGVTQTPRYLIKTRGQQVTLSCSPISGHRSVSWYQQTPGQGLQFLFEYFSETQRNKGNFPGRFSGRQFSNSRSEMNVSTLELGDSALYLCASSRIGGGLSYNEQFFGPGTRLTVL.

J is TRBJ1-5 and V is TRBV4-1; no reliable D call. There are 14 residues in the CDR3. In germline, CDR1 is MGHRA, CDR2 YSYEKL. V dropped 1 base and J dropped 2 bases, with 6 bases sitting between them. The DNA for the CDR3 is TGCGCCAGCAGCCAAGTGGTGGGCAATCAGCCCCAGCATTTT. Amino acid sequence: CASSQVVGNQPQHF.

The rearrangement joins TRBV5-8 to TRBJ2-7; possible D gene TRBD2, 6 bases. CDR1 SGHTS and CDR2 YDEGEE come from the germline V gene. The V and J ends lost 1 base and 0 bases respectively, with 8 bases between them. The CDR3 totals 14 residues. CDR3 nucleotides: TGTGCCAGCAGCTTGTTGGGGGGCTCCTACGAGCAGTACTTC. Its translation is CASSLLGGSYEQYF.

The CDR3: CASTREGALPDEQYF. The CDR3 bases are TGCGCCAGCACCCGAGAGGGGGCGCTCCCTGACGAGCAGTACTTC. The chain is built from TRBV5-1 and TRBJ2-7; 7 bases are shared with TRBD1. The CDR3 spans 15 residues. The germline gives CDR1 SGHRS, CDR2 YFSETQ. V was pared by 6 bases and J by 5 bases, with 14 bases of the junction left unmatched.

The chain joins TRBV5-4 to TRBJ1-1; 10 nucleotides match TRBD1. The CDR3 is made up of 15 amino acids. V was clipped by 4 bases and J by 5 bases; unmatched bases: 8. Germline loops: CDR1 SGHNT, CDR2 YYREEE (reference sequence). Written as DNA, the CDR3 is TGTGCCAGCAGCGCCCAGACAGGGGGCCTAACTGAAGCTTTCTTT. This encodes CASSAQTGGLTEAFF.

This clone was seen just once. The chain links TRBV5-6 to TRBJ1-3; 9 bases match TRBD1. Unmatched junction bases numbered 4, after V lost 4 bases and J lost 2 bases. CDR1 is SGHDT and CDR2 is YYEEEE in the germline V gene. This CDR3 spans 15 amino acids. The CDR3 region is CASSPGTGPGNTIYF. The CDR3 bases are TGTGCCAGCAGCCCTGGGACAGGGCCTGGAAACACCATATATTTT.

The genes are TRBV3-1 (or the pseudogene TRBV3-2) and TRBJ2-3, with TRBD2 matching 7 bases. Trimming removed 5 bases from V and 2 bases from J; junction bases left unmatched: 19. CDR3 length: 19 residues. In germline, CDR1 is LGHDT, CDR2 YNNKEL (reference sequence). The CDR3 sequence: CASSNRGGMSGLNTDTQYF. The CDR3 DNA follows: TGTGCCAGCAGCAACCGGGGAGGGATGTCGGGACTAAACACAGATACGCAGTATTTT.

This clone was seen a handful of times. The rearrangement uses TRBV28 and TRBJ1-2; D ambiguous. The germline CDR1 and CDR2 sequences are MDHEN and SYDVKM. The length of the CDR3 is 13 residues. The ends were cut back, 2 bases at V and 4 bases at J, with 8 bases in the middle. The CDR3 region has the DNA TGTGCCAGCAGTTTAGATAGGGCCTATGGCTACACCTTC. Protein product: CASSLDRAYGYTF.

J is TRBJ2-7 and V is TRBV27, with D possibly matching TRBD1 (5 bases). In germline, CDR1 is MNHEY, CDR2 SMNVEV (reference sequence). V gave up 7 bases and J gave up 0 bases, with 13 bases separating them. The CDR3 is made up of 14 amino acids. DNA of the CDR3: TGTGCCAGCAACAAACAGGCTAGCTCCTACGAGCAGTACTTC. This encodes CASNKQASSYEQYF.